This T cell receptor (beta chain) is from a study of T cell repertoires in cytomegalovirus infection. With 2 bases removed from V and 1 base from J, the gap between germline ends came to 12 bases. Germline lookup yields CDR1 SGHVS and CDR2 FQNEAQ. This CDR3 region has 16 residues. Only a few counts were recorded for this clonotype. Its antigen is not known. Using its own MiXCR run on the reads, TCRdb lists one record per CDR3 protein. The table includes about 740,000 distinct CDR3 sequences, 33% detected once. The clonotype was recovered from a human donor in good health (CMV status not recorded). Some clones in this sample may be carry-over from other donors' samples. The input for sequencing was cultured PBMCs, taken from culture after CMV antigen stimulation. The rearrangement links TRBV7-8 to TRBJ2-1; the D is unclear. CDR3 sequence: CASSLNVAESYNEQFF. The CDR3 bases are TGTGCCAGCAGCTTAAATGTGGCGGAGTCCTACAATGAGCAGTTCTTC.